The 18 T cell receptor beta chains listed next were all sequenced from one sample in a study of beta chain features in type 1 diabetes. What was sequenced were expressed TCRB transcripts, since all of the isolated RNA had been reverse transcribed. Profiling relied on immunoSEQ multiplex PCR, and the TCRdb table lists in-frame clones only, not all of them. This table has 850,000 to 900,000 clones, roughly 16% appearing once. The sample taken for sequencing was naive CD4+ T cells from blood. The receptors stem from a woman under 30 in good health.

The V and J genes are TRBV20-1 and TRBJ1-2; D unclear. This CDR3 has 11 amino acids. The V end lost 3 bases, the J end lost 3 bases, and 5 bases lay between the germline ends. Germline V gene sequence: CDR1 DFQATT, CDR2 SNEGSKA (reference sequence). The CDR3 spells CSARRYYGYTF. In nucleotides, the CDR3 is TGCAGTGCTAGGCGCTACTATGGCTACACCTTC.

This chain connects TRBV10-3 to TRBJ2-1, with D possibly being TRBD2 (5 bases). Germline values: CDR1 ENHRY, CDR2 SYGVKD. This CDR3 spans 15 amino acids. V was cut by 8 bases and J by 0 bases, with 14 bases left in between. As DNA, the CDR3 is TGTGCCATCGGCACCCATGGGAGCTCCTACAATGAGCAGTTCTTC. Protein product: CAIGTHGSSYNEQFF.

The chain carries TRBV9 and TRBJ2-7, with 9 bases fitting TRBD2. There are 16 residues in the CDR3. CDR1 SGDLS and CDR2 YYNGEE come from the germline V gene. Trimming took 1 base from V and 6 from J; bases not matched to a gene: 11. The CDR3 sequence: CASSVNQREVDREQYF. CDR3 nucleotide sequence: TGTGCCAGCAGCGTAAATCAGCGGGAGGTAGATCGCGAGCAGTACTTC.

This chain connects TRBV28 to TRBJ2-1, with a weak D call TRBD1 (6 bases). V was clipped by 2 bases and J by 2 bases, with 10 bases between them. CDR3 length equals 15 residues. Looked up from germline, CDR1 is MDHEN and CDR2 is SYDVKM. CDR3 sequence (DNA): TGTGCCAGCAGTTTAGGGGGACACCCCTACAATGAGCAGTTCTTC. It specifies CASSLGGHPYNEQFF. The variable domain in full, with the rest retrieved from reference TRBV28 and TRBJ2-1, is DVKVTQSSRYLVKRTGEKVFLECVQDMDHENMFWYRQDPGLGLRLIYFSYDVKMKEKGDIPEGYSVSREKKERFSLILESASTNQTSMYLCASSLGGHPYNEQFFGPGTRLTVL.

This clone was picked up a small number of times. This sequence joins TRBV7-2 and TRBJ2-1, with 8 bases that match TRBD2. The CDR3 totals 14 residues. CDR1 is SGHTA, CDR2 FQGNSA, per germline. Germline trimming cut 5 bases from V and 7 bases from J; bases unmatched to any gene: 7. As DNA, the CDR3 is TGTGCCAGCAGCCGAAGCGGGAGTCAAAATGAGCAGTTCTTC. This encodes CASSRSGSQNEQFF.

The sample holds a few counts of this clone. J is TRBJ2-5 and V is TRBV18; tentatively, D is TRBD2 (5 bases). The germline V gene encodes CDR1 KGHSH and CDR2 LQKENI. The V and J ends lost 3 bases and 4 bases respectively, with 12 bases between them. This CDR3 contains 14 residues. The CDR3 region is CASSPRGAGETQYF. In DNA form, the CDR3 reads TGTGCCAGCTCACCCCGGGGAGCAGGAGAGACCCAGTACTTC.

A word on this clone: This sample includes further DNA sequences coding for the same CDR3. CDR3 bases: TGTGCCAGCTCACCACTCAACACAGATACGCAGTATTTT. This translates into CASSPLNTDTQYF. The rearrangement uses TRBV18 and TRBJ2-3; no clear D gene. The CDR3 has 13 amino acids. The V end lost 1 base, the J end lost 2 bases, and 4 bases lay between the germline ends. Germline V gives CDR1 KGHSH, CDR2 LQKENI.

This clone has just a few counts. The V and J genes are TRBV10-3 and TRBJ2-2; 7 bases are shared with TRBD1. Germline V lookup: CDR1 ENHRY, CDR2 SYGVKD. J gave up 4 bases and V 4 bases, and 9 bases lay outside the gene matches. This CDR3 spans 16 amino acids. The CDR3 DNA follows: TGTGCCATCAGTGCATGGGAAAGGGGGCGCACCGGGGAGCTGTTTTTT. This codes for CAISAWERGRTGELFF.

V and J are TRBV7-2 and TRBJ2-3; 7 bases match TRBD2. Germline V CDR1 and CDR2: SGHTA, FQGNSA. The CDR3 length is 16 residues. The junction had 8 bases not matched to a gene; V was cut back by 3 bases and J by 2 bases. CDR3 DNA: TGTGCCAGCAGCTTCCTAGCGGTACAATACACAGATACGCAGTATTTT. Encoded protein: CASSFLAVQYTDTQYF. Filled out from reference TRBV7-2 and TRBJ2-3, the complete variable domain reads GAGVSQSPSNKVTEKGKDVELRCDPISGHTALYWYRQSLGQGLEFLIYFQGNSAPDKSGLPSDRFSAERTGGSVSTLTIQRTQQEDSAVYLCASSFLAVQYTDTQYFGPGTRLTVL.

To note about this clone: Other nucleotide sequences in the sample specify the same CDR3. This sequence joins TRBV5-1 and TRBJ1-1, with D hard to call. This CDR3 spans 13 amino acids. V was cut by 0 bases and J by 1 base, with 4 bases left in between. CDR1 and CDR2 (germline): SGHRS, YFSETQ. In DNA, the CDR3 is TGCGCCAGCAGCTTGGATAGGAACACTGAAGCTTTCTTT. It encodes CASSLDRNTEAFF.

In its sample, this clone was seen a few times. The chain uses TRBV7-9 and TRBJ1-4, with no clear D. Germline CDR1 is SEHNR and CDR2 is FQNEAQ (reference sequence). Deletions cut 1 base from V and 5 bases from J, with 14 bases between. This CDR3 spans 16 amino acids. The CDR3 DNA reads TGTGCCAGCAGCTTAGGTGGCTCGGGGAGGAATGAAAAACTGTTTTTT. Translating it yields CASSLGGSGRNEKLFF.

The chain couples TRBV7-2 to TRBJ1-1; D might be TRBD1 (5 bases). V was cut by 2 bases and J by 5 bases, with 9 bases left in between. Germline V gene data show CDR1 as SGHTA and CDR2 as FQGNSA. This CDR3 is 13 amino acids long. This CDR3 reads CASSLLRGTEAFF. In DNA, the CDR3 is TGTGCCAGCAGCTTATTACGGGGGACTGAAGCTTTCTTT.

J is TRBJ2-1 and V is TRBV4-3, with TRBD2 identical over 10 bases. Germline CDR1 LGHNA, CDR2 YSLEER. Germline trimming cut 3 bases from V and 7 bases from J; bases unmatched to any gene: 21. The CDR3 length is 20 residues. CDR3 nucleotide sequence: TGCGCCAGCAGCCACGCATTTACTAGCGGGATGTTTAATTCGAAAAATGAGCAGTTCTTC. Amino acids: CASSHAFTSGMFNSKNEQFF.

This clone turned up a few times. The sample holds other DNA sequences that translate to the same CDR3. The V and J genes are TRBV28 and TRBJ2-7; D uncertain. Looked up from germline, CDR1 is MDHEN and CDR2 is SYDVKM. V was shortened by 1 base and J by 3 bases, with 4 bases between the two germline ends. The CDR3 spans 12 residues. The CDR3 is CASSLSFYEQYF. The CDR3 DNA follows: TGTGCCAGCAGTTTATCGTTCTACGAGCAGTACTTC.

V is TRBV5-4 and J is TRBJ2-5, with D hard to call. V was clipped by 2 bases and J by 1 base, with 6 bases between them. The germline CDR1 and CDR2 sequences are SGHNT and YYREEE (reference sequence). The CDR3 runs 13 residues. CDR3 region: CASSFQRQETQYF. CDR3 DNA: TGTGCCAGCAGCTTCCAACGCCAAGAGACCCAGTACTTC.

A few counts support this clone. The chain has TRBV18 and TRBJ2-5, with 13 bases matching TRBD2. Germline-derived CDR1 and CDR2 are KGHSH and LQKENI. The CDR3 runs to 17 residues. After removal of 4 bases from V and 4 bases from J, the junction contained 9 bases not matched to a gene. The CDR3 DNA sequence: TGTGCCAGCTCACAACTGGGACTAGCGGGACAGAGAGAGACCCAGTACTTC. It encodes CASSQLGLAGQRETQYF.

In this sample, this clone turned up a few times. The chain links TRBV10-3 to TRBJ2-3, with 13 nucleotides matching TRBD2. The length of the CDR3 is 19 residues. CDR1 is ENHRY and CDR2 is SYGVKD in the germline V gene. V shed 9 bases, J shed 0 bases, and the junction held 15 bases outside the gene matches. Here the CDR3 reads CAIKQPGLAGRMSTDTQYF. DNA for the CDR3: TGTGCCATTAAGCAACCGGGACTAGCGGGGAGAATGAGCACAGATACGCAGTATTTT.

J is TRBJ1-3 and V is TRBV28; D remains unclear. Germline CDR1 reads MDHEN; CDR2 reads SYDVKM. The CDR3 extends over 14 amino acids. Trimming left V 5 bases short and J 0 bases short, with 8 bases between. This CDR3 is CASSRATSGNTIYF. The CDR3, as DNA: TGTGCCAGCAGTAGGGCTACCTCTGGAAACACCATATATTTT.